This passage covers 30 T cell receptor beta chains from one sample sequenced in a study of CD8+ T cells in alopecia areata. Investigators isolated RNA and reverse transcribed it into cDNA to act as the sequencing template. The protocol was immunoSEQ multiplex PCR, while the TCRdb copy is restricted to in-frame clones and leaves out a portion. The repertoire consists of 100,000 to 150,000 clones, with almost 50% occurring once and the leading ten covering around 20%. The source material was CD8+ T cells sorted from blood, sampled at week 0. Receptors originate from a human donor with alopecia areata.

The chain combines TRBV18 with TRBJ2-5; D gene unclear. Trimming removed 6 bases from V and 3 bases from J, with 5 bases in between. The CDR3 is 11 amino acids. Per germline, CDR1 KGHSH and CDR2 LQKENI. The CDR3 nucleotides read TGTGCCAGCTCGTACGAAGAGACCCAGTACTTC. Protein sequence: CASSYEETQYF.

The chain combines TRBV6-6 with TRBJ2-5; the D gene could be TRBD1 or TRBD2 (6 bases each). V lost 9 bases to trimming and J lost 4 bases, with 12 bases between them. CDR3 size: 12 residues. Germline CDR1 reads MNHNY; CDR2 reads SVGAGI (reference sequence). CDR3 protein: CASMGGGETQYF. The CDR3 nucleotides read TGTGCCAGTATGGGGGGCGGAGAGACCCAGTACTTC.

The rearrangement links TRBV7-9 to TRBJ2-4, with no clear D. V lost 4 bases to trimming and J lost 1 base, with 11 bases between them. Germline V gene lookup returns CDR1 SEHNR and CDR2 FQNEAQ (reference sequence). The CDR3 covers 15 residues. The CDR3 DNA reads TGTGCCAGCAGCTCCTTCGAAGTGGCCAAAAACATTCAGTACTTC. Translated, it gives CASSSFEVAKNIQYF.

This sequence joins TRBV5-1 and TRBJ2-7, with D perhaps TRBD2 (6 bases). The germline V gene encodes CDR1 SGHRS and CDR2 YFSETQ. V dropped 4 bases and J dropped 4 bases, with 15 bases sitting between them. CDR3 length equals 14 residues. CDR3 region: CASSPGGENYEQYF. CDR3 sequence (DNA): TGCGCCAGCAGCCCCGGCGGGGAGAATTACGAGCAGTACTTC.

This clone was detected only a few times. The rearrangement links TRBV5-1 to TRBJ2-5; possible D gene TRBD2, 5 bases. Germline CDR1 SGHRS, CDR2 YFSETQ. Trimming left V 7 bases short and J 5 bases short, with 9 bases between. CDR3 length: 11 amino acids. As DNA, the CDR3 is TGCGCCAGCGGGAGCCCGGAGACCCAGTACTTC. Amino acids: CASGSPETQYF.

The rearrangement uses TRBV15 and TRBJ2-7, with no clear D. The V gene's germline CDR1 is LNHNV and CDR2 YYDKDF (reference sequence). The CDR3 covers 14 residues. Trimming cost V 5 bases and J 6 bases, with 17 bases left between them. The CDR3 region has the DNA TGTGCCACCAGCCCGACCGAGACCGTAGGCGAGCAGTACTTC. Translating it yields CATSPTETVGEQYF.

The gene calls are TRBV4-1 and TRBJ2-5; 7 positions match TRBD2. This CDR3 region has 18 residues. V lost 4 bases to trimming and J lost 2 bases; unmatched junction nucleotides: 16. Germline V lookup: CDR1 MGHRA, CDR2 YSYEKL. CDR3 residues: CASSPLESGEGSQETQYF. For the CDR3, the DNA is TGCGCCAGCAGCCCACTTGAGAGTGGGGAGGGTTCGCAAGAGACCCAGTACTTC.

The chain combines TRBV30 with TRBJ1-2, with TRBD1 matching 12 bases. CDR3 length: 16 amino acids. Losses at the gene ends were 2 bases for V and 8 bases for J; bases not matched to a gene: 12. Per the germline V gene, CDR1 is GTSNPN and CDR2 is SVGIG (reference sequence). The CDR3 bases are TGTGCCTGGAGTCTAATCCCGGGACAGGGGGCTTGGGGCTACACCTTC. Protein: CAWSLIPGQGAWGYTF. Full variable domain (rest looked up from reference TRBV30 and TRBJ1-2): SQTIHQWPATLVQPVGSPLSLECTVEGTSNPNLYWYRQAAGRGLQLLFYSVGIGQISSEVPQNLSASRPQDRQFILSSKKLLLSDSGFYLCAWSLIPGQGAWGYTFGSGTRLTVV.

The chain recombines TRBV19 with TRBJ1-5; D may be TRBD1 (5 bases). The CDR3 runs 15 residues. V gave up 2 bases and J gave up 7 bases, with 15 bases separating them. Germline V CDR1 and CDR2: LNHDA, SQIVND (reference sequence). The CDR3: CASSIPKRGRQPQHF. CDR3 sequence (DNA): TGTGCCAGTAGTATACCCAAACGGGGGAGACAGCCCCAGCATTTT.

DNA for the CDR3: TGCGCCAGCAGCGCCCTCCACCCCGGGACAGATGCCGGGGAGCTGTTTTTT. It codes for CASSALHPGTDAGELFF. The chain uses TRBV4-3 and TRBJ2-2; the match to TRBD1 covers 7 bases. From germline, CDR1 is LGHNA and CDR2 YSLEER. V shed 5 bases, J shed 6 bases, and the junction held 15 bases outside the gene matches. This CDR3 contains 17 residues.

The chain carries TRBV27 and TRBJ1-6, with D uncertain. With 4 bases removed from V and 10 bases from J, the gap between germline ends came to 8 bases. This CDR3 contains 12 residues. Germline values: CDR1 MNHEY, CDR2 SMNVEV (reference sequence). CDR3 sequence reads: CASSSGGSPLHF. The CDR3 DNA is TGTGCCAGCAGTTCGGGTGGCTCACCCCTCCACTTT.

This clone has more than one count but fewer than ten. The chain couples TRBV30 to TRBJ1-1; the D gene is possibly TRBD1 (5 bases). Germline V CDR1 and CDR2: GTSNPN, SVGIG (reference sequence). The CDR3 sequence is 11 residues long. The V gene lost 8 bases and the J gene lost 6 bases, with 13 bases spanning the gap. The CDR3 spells CAGTSGAEAFF. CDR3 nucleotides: TGTGCCGGGACCTCAGGTGCTGAAGCTTTCTTT.

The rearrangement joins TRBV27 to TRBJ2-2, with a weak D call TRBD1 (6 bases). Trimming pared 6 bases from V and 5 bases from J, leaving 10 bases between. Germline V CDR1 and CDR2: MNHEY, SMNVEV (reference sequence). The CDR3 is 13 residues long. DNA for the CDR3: TGTGCCAGCAGCGCAGGGGTTACCGGGGAGCTGTTTTTT. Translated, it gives CASSAGVTGELFF.

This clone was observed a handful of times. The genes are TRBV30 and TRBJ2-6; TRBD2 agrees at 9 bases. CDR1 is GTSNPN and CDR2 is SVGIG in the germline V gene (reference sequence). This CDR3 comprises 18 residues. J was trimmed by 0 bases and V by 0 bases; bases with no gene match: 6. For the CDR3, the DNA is TGTGCCTGGAGTGTATTAGCGGGGGACCGCTCTGGGGCCAACGTCCTGACTTTC. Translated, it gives CAWSVLAGDRSGANVLTF.

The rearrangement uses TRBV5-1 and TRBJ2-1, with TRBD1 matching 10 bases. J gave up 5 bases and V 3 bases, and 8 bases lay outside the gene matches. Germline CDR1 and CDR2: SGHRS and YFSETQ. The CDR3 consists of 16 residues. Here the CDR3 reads CASSWGQGRVDNEQFF. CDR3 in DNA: TGCGCCAGCAGCTGGGGACAGGGGAGAGTGGACAATGAGCAGTTCTTC.

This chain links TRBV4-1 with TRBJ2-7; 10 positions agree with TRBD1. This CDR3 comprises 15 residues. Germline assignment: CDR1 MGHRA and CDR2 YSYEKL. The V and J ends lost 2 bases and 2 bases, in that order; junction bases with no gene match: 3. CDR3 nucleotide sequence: TGCGCCAGCAGCCAATTTGGGACAGGGGCCTACGAGCAGTACTTC. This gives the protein CASSQFGTGAYEQYF.

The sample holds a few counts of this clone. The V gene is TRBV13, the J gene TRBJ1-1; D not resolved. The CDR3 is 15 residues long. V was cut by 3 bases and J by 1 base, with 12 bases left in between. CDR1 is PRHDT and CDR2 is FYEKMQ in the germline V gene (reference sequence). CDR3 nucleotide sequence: TGTGCCAGCAGCTTTTTTGAAAGTACGAACACTGAAGCTTTCTTT. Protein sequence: CASSFFESTNTEAFF. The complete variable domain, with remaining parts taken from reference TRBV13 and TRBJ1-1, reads AAGVIQSPRHLIKEKRETATLKCYPIPRHDTVYWYQQGPGQDPQFLISFYEKMQSDKGSIPDRFSAQQFSDYHSELNMSSLELGDSALYFCASSFFESTNTEAFFGQGTRLTVV.

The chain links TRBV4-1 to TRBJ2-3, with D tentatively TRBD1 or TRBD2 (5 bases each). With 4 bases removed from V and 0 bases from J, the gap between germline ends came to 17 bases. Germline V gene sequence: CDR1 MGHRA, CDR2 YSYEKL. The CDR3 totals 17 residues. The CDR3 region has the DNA TGCGCCAGCAGCCTAATCTGGGGCGGACTTAGCACAGATACGCAGTATTTT. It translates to CASSLIWGGLSTDTQYF.

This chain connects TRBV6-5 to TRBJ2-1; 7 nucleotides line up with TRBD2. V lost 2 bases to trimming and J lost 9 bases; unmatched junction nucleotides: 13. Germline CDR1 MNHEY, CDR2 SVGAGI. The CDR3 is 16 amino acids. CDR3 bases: TGTGCCAGCAGTTACAGCCGTGAGCGGGAATTGGGTGAGCAGTTCTTC. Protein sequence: CASSYSRERELGEQFF.

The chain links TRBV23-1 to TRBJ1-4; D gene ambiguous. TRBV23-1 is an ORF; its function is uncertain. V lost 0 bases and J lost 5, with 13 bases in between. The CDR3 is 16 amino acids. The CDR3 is CASSQSSRAGNEKLFF. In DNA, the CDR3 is TGCGCCAGCAGTCAATCGTCGAGGGCGGGGAATGAAAAACTGTTTTTT.

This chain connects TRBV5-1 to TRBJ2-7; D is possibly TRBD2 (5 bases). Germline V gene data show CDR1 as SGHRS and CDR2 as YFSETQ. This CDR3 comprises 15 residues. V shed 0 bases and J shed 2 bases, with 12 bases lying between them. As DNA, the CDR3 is TGCGCCAGCAGCTTGGCCCCGGAGGATGCCTACGAGCAGTACTTC. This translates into CASSLAPEDAYEQYF.

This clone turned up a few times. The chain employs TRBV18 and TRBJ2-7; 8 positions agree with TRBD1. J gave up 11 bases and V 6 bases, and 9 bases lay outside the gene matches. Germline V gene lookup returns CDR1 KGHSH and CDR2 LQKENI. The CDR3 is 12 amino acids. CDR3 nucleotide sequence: TGTGCCAGCTCCGGGACAGGCCCCGCGGAGTACTTC. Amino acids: CASSGTGPAEYF.

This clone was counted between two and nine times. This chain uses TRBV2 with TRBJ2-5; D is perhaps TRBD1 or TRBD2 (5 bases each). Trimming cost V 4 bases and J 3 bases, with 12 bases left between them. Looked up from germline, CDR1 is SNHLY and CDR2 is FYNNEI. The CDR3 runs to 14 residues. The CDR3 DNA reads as TGTGCCAGCAGTGGAGGGGTCAGGGAAGAGACCCAGTACTTC. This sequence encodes CASSGGVREETQYF.

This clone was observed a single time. CDR3 nucleotides: TGTGCCAGCAGTTTATCGCGGGCGGATAACTACGAGCAGTACTTC. It codes for CASSLSRADNYEQYF. J is TRBJ2-7 and V is TRBV27; a weak D match, TRBD2 (5 bases). The CDR3 spans 15 residues. Looked up from germline, CDR1 is MNHEY and CDR2 is SMNVEV (reference sequence). V lost 0 bases, J lost 3 bases, and 12 bases lay in between.

CDR3 in amino acids: CSVDDRYQETQYF. The CDR3 DNA reads as TGCAGCGTTGATGACAGATACCAAGAGACCCAGTACTTC. The genes are TRBV29-1 and TRBJ2-5, with D tentatively TRBD1 (5 bases). With 3 bases removed from V and 0 bases from J, the gap between germline ends came to 8 bases. This CDR3 has 13 residues. Germline V gene lookup returns CDR1 SQVTM and CDR2 ANQGSEA. Drawing the rest from reference TRBV29-1 and TRBJ2-5, the complete variable domain is SAVISQKPSRDICQRGTSLTIQCQVDSQVTMMFWYRQQPGQSLTLIATANQGSEATYESGFVIDKFPISRPNLTFSTLTVSNMSPEDSSIYLCSVDDRYQETQYFGPGTRLLVL.

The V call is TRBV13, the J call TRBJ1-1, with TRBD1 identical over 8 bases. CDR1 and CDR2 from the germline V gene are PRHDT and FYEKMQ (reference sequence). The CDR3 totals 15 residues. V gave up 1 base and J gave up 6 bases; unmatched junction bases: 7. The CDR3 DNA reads TGTGCCAGCAGCTTAGCCCGGACAGGGATCGCTGAAGCTTTCTTT. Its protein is CASSLARTGIAEAFF.

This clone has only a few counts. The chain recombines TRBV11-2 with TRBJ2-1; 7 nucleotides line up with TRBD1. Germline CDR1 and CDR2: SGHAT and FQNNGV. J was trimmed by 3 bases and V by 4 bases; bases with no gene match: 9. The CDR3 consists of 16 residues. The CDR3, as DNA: TGTGCCAGCAGCTCCTCTCCGGGACAGAACTACAATGAGCAGTTCTTC. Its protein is CASSSSPGQNYNEQFF.

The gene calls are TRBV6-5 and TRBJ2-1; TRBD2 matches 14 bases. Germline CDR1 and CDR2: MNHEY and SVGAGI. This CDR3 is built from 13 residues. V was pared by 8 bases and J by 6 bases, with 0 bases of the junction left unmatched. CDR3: CASGLAGGNEQFF. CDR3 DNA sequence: TGTGCCAGCGGACTAGCGGGGGGCAATGAGCAGTTCTTC.

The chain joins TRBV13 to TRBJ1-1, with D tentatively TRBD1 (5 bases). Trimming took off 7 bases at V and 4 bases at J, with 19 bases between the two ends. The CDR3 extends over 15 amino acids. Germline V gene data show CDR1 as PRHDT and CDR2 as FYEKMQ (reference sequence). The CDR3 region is CASTLLAQGSTEAFF. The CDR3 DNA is TGTGCCAGCACCCTCCTGGCTCAGGGTAGCACTGAAGCTTTCTTT.

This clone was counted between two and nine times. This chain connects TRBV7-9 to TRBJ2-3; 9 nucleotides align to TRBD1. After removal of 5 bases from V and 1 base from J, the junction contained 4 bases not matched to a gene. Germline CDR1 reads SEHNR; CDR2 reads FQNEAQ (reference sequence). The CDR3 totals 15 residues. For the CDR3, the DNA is TGTGCCAGCAGCCTGGACAGGGGTCGCACAGATACGCAGTATTTT. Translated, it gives CASSLDRGRTDTQYF.